This is a list of T cell receptor beta chains from one sample in a study of regulatory T cells in long-lasting Graves disease. Each CDR3 protein gets one entry after TCRdb re-called the multiplex PCR reads with MiXCR. The sample includes around 500,000 distinct CDR3 sequences, around an eighth of them seen just once. The sample also formed part of further work on T cells in Graves' hyperthyroidism and ophthalmopathy.

The input for sequencing was peripheral blood mononuclear cells (PBMCs), taken at new diagnosis, from a patient treated with antithyroid drugs. These receptors were obtained from a man aged 30 to 39 with Graves disease. Each CDR3 is given with its conserved first and last residue. The order of the fields is clone size, D gene, V gene, J gene, CDR3 protein, CDR3 DNA. The D gene is left open where the match is weak. Rows may omit the clone size; those that give it use once, few, many or a size class.

clone size: .
D gene: TRBD2
V gene: TRBV5-1
J gene: TRBJ2-1
CDR3 protein: CASSFTLAASYNEQFF
CDR3 DNA: TGCGCCAGCAGCTTCACACTAGCGGCCTCCTACAATGAGCAGTTCTTC

clone size: few
D gene: TRBD1
V gene: TRBV7-9
J gene: TRBJ2-5
CDR3 protein: CASSDDRGYFETQYF
CDR3 DNA: TGTGCCAGCAGCGATGACAGGGGATATTTTGAGACCCAGTACTTC

clone size: few
D gene: .
V gene: TRBV27
J gene: TRBJ1-2
CDR3 protein: CASSLRGFQDGYTF
CDR3 DNA: TGTGCCAGCAGTTTACGGGGATTCCAAGATGGCTACACCTTC

clone size: many
D gene: TRBD2
V gene: TRBV5-1
J gene: TRBJ2-3
CDR3 protein: CASSLLAGGPDTQYF
CDR3 DNA: TGCGCCAGCAGCTTACTAGCGGGAGGCCCAGATACGCAGTATTTT

clone size: many
D gene: TRBD1
V gene: TRBV12-3/TRBV12-4
J gene: TRBJ1-4
CDR3 protein: CASSLAIRTGGAFNEKLFF
CDR3 DNA: TGTGCCAGCAGTTTAGCGATACGGACAGGGGGCGCATTTAATGAAAAACTGTTTTTT

clone size: many
D gene: TRBD2
V gene: TRBV20-1
J gene: TRBJ2-2
CDR3 protein: CSARGTSGFTGELFF
CDR3 DNA: TGCAGTGCTAGGGGAACTAGCGGCTTCACCGGGGAGCTGTTTTTT

clone size: few
D gene: .
V gene: TRBV5-1
J gene: TRBJ2-5
CDR3 protein: CASSPEDPGRETQYF
CDR3 DNA: TGCGCCAGCAGCCCGGAGGACCCTGGGCGAGAGACCCAGTACTTC

clone size: many
D gene: TRBD2
V gene: TRBV20-1
J gene: TRBJ2-7
CDR3 protein: CSARDGAGGLYEQYF
CDR3 DNA: TGCAGTGCTAGAGATGGTGCGGGAGGGCTGTACGAGCAGTACTTC

clone size: few
D gene: .
V gene: TRBV6-5
J gene: TRBJ2-3
CDR3 protein: CASSYSSGTDTQYF
CDR3 DNA: TGTGCCAGCAGTTACTCCTCTGGCACAGATACGCAGTATTTT

clone size: few
D gene: TRBD2
V gene: TRBV24-1
J gene: TRBJ2-3
CDR3 protein: CATSDFWTSGSTDTQYF
CDR3 DNA: TGTGCCACCAGTGATTTTTGGACTAGCGGGAGCACAGATACGCAGTATTTT

clone size: .
D gene: TRBD1
V gene: TRBV20-1
J gene: TRBJ2-3
CDR3 protein: CSAYRGADTQYF
CDR3 DNA: TGCAGTGCTTACAGGGGAGCAGATACGCAGTATTTT

clone size: many
D gene: TRBD2
V gene: TRBV12-3/TRBV12-4
J gene: TRBJ2-7
CDR3 protein: CASSRWAGGPDEQYF
CDR3 DNA: TGTGCCAGCAGTCGATGGGCGGGAGGGCCCGACGAGCAGTACTTC

clone size: many
D gene: TRBD2
V gene: TRBV7-9
J gene: TRBJ2-5
CDR3 protein: CASSLGRTSGDTQYF
CDR3 DNA: TGTGCCAGCAGCTTAGGTCGGACTAGCGGGGACACCCAGTACTTC

clone size: .
D gene: .
V gene: TRBV7-3
J gene: TRBJ2-7
CDR3 protein: CASPPGSYEQYF
CDR3 DNA: TGTGCCAGCCCCCCTGGGTCCTACGAGCAGTACTTC

clone size: few
D gene: .
V gene: TRBV5-1
J gene: TRBJ1-2
CDR3 protein: CASSSGTPHGYTF
CDR3 DNA: TGCGCCAGCAGCTCCGGGACGCCGCATGGCTACACCTTC

clone size: few
D gene: .
V gene: TRBV6-2/TRBV6-3
J gene: TRBJ2-7
CDR3 protein: CASSYSLDSHKLDSYEQYF
CDR3 DNA: TGTGCCAGCAGTTATTCTTTGGACAGTCATAAGCTCGATTCCTACGAGCAGTACTTC

clone size: .
D gene: .
V gene: TRBV27
J gene: TRBJ2-1
CDR3 protein: CASSSGPVNEQFF
CDR3 DNA: TGTGCCAGCAGTTCAGGGCCCGTCAATGAGCAGTTCTTC

clone size: .
D gene: TRBD2
V gene: TRBV20-1
J gene: TRBJ2-7
CDR3 protein: CSAGAGGFYEQYF
CDR3 DNA: TGCAGTGCTGGAGCGGGAGGGTTCTACGAGCAGTACTTC

clone size: many
D gene: TRBD1
V gene: TRBV2
J gene: TRBJ1-5
CDR3 protein: CASRTGQGSGQPQHF
CDR3 DNA: TGTGCCAGCAGGACGGGACAGGGGAGCGGTCAGCCCCAGCATTTT

clone size: .
D gene: TRBD2
V gene: TRBV2
J gene: TRBJ2-7
CDR3 protein: CASTVTPAGGLRGLSYEQYF
CDR3 DNA: TGTGCCAGCACCGTGACTCCAGCGGGGGGTTTAAGGGGCCTCTCCTACGAGCAGTACTTC

clone size: many
D gene: .
V gene: TRBV12-3/TRBV12-4
J gene: TRBJ2-5
CDR3 protein: CASSPPPGRNQETQYF
CDR3 DNA: TGTGCCAGCAGTCCCCCCCCTGGGCGCAACCAAGAGACCCAGTACTTC

clone size: .
D gene: .
V gene: TRBV3-1
J gene: TRBJ1-2
CDR3 protein: CASSDGEANYGYTF
CDR3 DNA: TGTGCCAGCAGTGACGGGGAGGCTAACTATGGCTACACCTTC

clone size: many
D gene: .
V gene: TRBV29-1
J gene: TRBJ1-1
CDR3 protein: CSVGNTEAFF
CDR3 DNA: TGCAGCGTGGGGAACACTGAAGCTTTCTTT

clone size: many
D gene: .
V gene: TRBV7-2
J gene: TRBJ2-3
CDR3 protein: CASSLGVGIADTQYF
CDR3 DNA: TGTGCCAGCAGCTTAGGTGTCGGCATAGCAGATACGCAGTATTTT

clone size: many
D gene: TRBD2
V gene: TRBV28
J gene: TRBJ2-6
CDR3 protein: CASSGTSGRAGANVLTF
CDR3 DNA: TGTGCCAGCAGTGGGACTAGCGGGAGGGCTGGGGCCAACGTCCTGACTTTC

clone size: many
D gene: .
V gene: TRBV10-3
J gene: TRBJ1-1
CDR3 protein: CAISETGAGTEAFF
CDR3 DNA: TGTGCCATCAGTGAGACAGGCGCGGGGACTGAAGCTTTCTTT

clone size: many
D gene: .
V gene: TRBV6-2/TRBV6-3
J gene: TRBJ2-1
CDR3 protein: CASSYLPLLGGSYNEQFF
CDR3 DNA: TGTGCCAGCAGTTATTTACCCTTACTGGGCGGGTCCTACAATGAGCAGTTCTTC

clone size: few
D gene: TRBD1
V gene: TRBV12-5
J gene: TRBJ1-4
CDR3 protein: CASGLTGGAANEKLFF
CDR3 DNA: TGTGCTAGTGGTTTGACAGGGGGCGCGGCTAATGAAAAACTGTTTTTT

clone size: many
D gene: .
V gene: TRBV7-9
J gene: TRBJ2-7
CDR3 protein: CASSLGSRGVHEQYF
CDR3 DNA: TGTGCCAGCAGCTTAGGATCCAGGGGCGTCCACGAGCAGTACTTC

clone size: .
D gene: .
V gene: TRBV6-1
J gene: TRBJ2-1
CDR3 protein: CASSDSETTNEQFF
CDR3 DNA: TGTGCCAGCAGTGACTCTGAGACTACCAATGAGCAGTTCTTC

clone size: .
D gene: TRBD2
V gene: TRBV10-3
J gene: TRBJ2-1
CDR3 protein: CAINPGAGGLNEQFF
CDR3 DNA: TGTGCCATCAACCCTGGGGCGGGAGGTCTCAATGAGCAGTTCTTC

clone size: few
D gene: TRBD2
V gene: TRBV4-1
J gene: TRBJ2-5
CDR3 protein: CASSQEVAGFQETQYF
CDR3 DNA: TGCGCCAGCAGCCAAGAGGTAGCGGGGTTCCAAGAGACCCAGTACTTC

clone size: .
D gene: TRBD1
V gene: TRBV5-5
J gene: TRBJ1-4
CDR3 protein: CASSSTGVNEKLFF
CDR3 DNA: TGTGCCAGCAGCTCGACAGGGGTTAATGAAAAACTGTTTTTT

clone size: .
D gene: TRBD2
V gene: TRBV20-1
J gene: TRBJ2-5
CDR3 protein: CSARRGGKVETQYF
CDR3 DNA: TGCAGTGCTAGACGGGGGGGGAAGGTAGAGACCCAGTACTTC

clone size: many
D gene: TRBD1
V gene: TRBV20-1
J gene: TRBJ2-2
CDR3 protein: CSAPKQGGNTGELFF
CDR3 DNA: TGCAGTGCCCCAAAACAGGGGGGGAACACCGGGGAGCTGTTTTTT

clone size: few
D gene: .
V gene: TRBV10-3
J gene: TRBJ1-2
CDR3 protein: CAIYYGRGYTF
CDR3 DNA: TGTGCCATCTACTATGGACGCGGCTACACCTTC

clone size: many
D gene: .
V gene: TRBV6-9
J gene: TRBJ1-1
CDR3 protein: CASSYGSHTEAFF
CDR3 DNA: TGTGCCAGCAGTTACGGTTCGCACACTGAAGCTTTCTTT

clone size: many
D gene: .
V gene: TRBV6-1
J gene: TRBJ2-3
CDR3 protein: CASSTAGRQTDTQYF
CDR3 DNA: TGTGCCAGCAGTACTGCGGGGCGTCAGACAGATACGCAGTATTTT

clone size: many
D gene: TRBD1
V gene: TRBV30
J gene: TRBJ1-5
CDR3 protein: CAWSPGQGPQPQHF
CDR3 DNA: TGTGCCTGGAGCCCAGGACAGGGGCCCCAGCCCCAGCATTTT

clone size: many
D gene: TRBD1
V gene: TRBV7-2
J gene: TRBJ1-4
CDR3 protein: CASSLDRGEKLFF
CDR3 DNA: TGTGCCAGCAGCTTAGACAGGGGTGAAAAACTGTTTTTT

clone size: many
D gene: .
V gene: TRBV6-2/TRBV6-3
J gene: TRBJ2-1
CDR3 protein: CASSLGDGYNEQFF
CDR3 DNA: TGTGCCAGCAGCCTTGGGGACGGCTACAATGAGCAGTTCTTC

clone size: .
D gene: TRBD2
V gene: TRBV9
J gene: TRBJ2-7
CDR3 protein: CASSGTSPYEQYF
CDR3 DNA: TGTGCCAGCAGCGGGACTAGCCCCTACGAGCAGTACTTC

clone size: .
D gene: TRBD1
V gene: TRBV13
J gene: TRBJ1-1
CDR3 protein: CASSLDLTGGTEAFF
CDR3 DNA: TGTGCCAGCAGCTTGGACCTGACAGGGGGAACTGAAGCTTTCTTT

clone size: .
D gene: TRBD1
V gene: TRBV11-2
J gene: TRBJ2-1
CDR3 protein: CASSARGRLNNEQFF
CDR3 DNA: TGTGCCAGCAGTGCTAGGGGGCGCTTAAACAATGAGCAGTTCTTC

clone size: .
D gene: TRBD1
V gene: TRBV2
J gene: TRBJ1-3
CDR3 protein: CASSDLSRTGGPGNTIYF
CDR3 DNA: TGTGCCAGCAGTGATTTAAGTCGGACAGGCGGACCTGGAAACACCATATATTTT